A single sample is the source of the 22 T cell receptor beta chains below, sequenced in a study of T cell changes during pregnancy in multiple sclerosis (dated by TCRdb to about 2019). Libraries were made using the immunoSEQ multiplex PCR assay. TCRdb holds this immuneACCESS table with in-frame rearrangements only. Some clones are missing; in checked studies, unresolved V genes explain under half, and the rest has no known cause. In this sample the table shows approximately 80,000 clones, roughly nine tenths of which occur a single time. Roughly 4% of the sample is held by the ten biggest clonotypes. Sample: PBMCs, taken in the first trimester of pregnancy. The origin of the receptors is a female donor in good health, serving as a control in a pregnancy study. Some clones in this sample may be carry-over from other donors' samples.

The V and J genes are TRBV19 and TRBJ2-3; D is uncertain. Germline V gene sequence: CDR1 LNHDA, CDR2 SQIVND (reference sequence). Deletions cut 6 bases from V and 6 bases from J, with 13 bases between. The CDR3 runs to 13 residues. CDR3 residues: CASSPNYADTQYF. Here the CDR3 DNA reads TGTGCCAGTAGCCCAAACTATGCGGATACGCAGTATTTT.

The count of this clone is one. The gene calls are TRBV2 and TRBJ1-1, with D maybe TRBD1 (5 bases). This CDR3 has 13 amino acids. V lost 6 bases and J lost 11, with 19 bases in between. Germline V lookup: CDR1 SNHLY, CDR2 FYNNEI. The CDR3 DNA reads as TGTGCCAGCAGGACCTTACACGGGGGACGGGCTTTCTTT. Amino acids: CASRTLHGGRAFF.

This chain links TRBV11-2 with TRBJ2-7; TRBD1 matches 9 bases. The germline V gene encodes CDR1 SGHAT and CDR2 FQNNGV. The CDR3 has 14 amino acids. V was clipped by 6 bases and J by 2 bases; unmatched bases: 5. The CDR3 DNA sequence: TGTGCCAGCAGGGGGGGACAGGGTCCCTACGAGCAGTACTTC. Encoded protein: CASRGGQGPYEQYF.

The chain combines TRBV13 with TRBJ1-1, with D maybe TRBD1 (6 bases). Per germline, CDR1 PRHDT and CDR2 FYEKMQ (reference sequence). This CDR3 has 17 amino acids. Deletions cut 3 bases from V and 3 bases from J, with 20 bases between. The DNA for the CDR3 is TGTGCCAGCAGCTTGCTTTTGGACAGCGTTTTGTACACTGAAGCTTTCTTT. This gives the protein CASSLLLDSVLYTEAFF.

This clone has more than one count but fewer than ten. The chain carries TRBV5-4 and TRBJ1-5; no clear D. CDR3 length: 13 residues. Germline CDR1 SGHNT, CDR2 YYREEE (reference sequence). Trimming removed 0 bases from V and 4 bases from J, with 5 bases in between. CDR3 sequence (DNA): TGTGCCAGCAGCTTGGGAGCGAATCAGCCCCAGCATTTT. It yields the protein CASSLGANQPQHF.

The V gene is TRBV9, the J gene TRBJ2-5; 8 bases are a match to TRBD2. With 0 bases clipped from V and 1 base from J, the junction kept 8 bases outside the gene matches. The CDR3 spans 17 residues. Germline V gene data show CDR1 as SGDLS and CDR2 as YYNGEE. The CDR3 nucleotides are TGTGCCAGCAGCGTAGGGGCCTTAGCGGGGATCCAAGAGACCCAGTACTTC. As protein: CASSVGALAGIQETQYF.

The V call is TRBV19, the J call TRBJ2-7, with a weak D call TRBD1 (7 bases). The CDR3 extends over 11 amino acids. V lost 11 bases and J 3 bases, leaving 11 bases between the germline ends. Germline-derived CDR1 and CDR2 are LNHDA and SQIVND (reference sequence). CDR3 nucleotide sequence: TGTGCCGCGGGACAGAGCTACGAGCAGTACTTC. Its protein is CAAGQSYEQYF.

This clone was detected only once. V usage is TRBV6-5 and J usage is TRBJ1-3, with TRBD1 matching 7 bases. Germline CDR1 and CDR2: MNHEY and SVGAGI. V trimming: 4 bases; J trimming: 1 base; junction bases outside the gene matches: 4. The CDR3 covers 15 residues. CDR3 amino acids: CASSFQTGSGNTIYF. DNA for the CDR3: TGTGCCAGCAGTTTCCAGACAGGGTCTGGAAACACCATATATTTT.

This rearrangement joins TRBV12-5 to TRBJ2-1; D is perhaps TRBD1 (6 bases). Germline CDR1 reads LGHNT; CDR2 reads FRNRAP. This CDR3 has 12 amino acids. Trimming shortened V by 5 bases and J by 7 bases, and 9 bases separated the two germline ends. The chain's CDR3 is CASGGGGNEQFF. CDR3 coding DNA: TGTGCTAGTGGTGGGGGCGGTAATGAGCAGTTCTTC.

The CDR3 region is CASPPGGPGTEAFF. CDR3 bases: TGTGCCAGCCCACCGGGGGGGCCAGGAACTGAAGCTTTCTTT. The chain employs TRBV21-1 and TRBJ1-1. TRBV21-1 is described as a pseudogene. The CDR3 length is 14 residues.

The chain recombines TRBV7-3 with TRBJ2-3, with 7 nucleotides matching TRBD1. There are 15 residues in the CDR3. Germline CDR1 SGHTA, CDR2 FQGTGA. J gave up 6 bases and V 5 bases, and 11 bases lay outside the gene matches. CDR3 amino acids: CASSPRKGAADTQYF. The CDR3 DNA reads TGTGCCAGCAGCCCTCGTAAGGGGGCAGCGGATACGCAGTATTTT.

The rearrangement links TRBV11-2 to TRBJ1-2, with 8 bases identical to TRBD1. Germline CDR1 reads SGHAT; CDR2 reads FQNNGV. This CDR3 is built from 13 residues. V lost 5 bases and J lost 6; bases outside the gene matches: 5. This chain's CDR3 is CASSTRTGNGYTF. The CDR3, as DNA: TGTGCCAGCAGCACCCGGACAGGGAATGGCTACACCTTC.

This chain joins TRBV19 and TRBJ1-6; 9 bases map to TRBD1. The V segment lost 5 bases and the J segment 8 bases; nucleotides outside the gene matches: 13. CDR1 LNHDA and CDR2 SQIVND come from the germline V gene (reference sequence). This CDR3 is built from 17 residues. This chain's CDR3 is CASSPRDRERSDSPLHF. CDR3 DNA: TGTGCCAGTAGTCCCCGGGACAGGGAAAGGTCGGATTCACCCCTCCACTTT.

V gene TRBV5-1 combines with J gene TRBJ2-5; the match to TRBD2 covers 11 bases. There are 16 residues in the CDR3. CDR1 is SGHRS and CDR2 is YFSETQ in the germline V gene. The junction had 8 bases not matched to a gene; V was cut back by 5 bases and J by 2 bases. CDR3 sequence: CASRPLTSGAQETQYF. DNA for the CDR3: TGCGCCAGCAGACCTCTGACTAGCGGGGCACAAGAGACCCAGTACTTC.

This clone appeared a single time. The chain recombines TRBV7-2 with TRBJ1-2; D gene unclear. CDR1 and CDR2 (germline): SGHTA, FQGNSA. V dropped 5 bases and J dropped 3 bases, with 22 bases sitting between them. There are 17 residues in the CDR3. CDR3 residues: CASSREAMADFYYGYTF. CDR3 bases: TGTGCCAGCAGCCGCGAAGCAATGGCCGACTTCTACTATGGCTACACCTTC.

The rearrangement uses TRBV6-5 and TRBJ2-1; D uncertain. Trimming took 6 bases from V and 4 from J, leaving 13 bases between them. Looked up from germline, CDR1 is MNHEY and CDR2 is SVGAGI. The CDR3 sequence is 14 residues long. DNA of the CDR3: TGTGCCAGCAGAAGCTCCTACCGGTACAATGAGCAGTTCTTC. Amino acid sequence: CASRSSYRYNEQFF.

This clone turned up a few times. The CDR3 sequence: CASSSPGNEQFF. DNA of the CDR3: TGTGCCAGCAGCTCCCCGGGGAATGAGCAGTTCTTC. This chain connects TRBV7-7 to TRBJ2-1; the D gene is possibly TRBD2 (5 bases). The CDR3 totals 12 residues. Deletions cut 4 bases from V and 7 bases from J, with 8 bases between. Germline lookup yields CDR1 SSHAT and CDR2 FNYEAQ (reference sequence).

The genes are TRBV7-2 and TRBJ2-1, with TRBD2 matching 12 bases. The CDR3 length is 15 residues. The J segment lost 5 bases and the V segment lost 5 bases, leaving 4 bases of the junction unmatched. Germline V gene sequence: CDR1 SGHTA, CDR2 FQGNSA. The CDR3 loop is CASSLRLAGDNEQFF. CDR3 in DNA: TGTGCCAGCAGCCTAAGACTAGCGGGAGACAATGAGCAGTTCTTC. The complete variable domain, with remaining parts taken from reference TRBV7-2 and TRBJ2-1, reads GAGVSQSPSNKVTEKGKDVELRCDPISGHTALYWYRQSLGQGLEFLIYFQGNSAPDKSGLPSDRFSAERTGGSVSTLTIQRTQQEDSAVYLCASSLRLAGDNEQFFGPGTRLTVL.

A single count supports this clone. This CDR3 is CASSFHGGWTGGGSPLHF. DNA of the CDR3: TGTGCCAGCAGTTTCCATGGGGGGTGGACAGGGGGCGGTTCACCCCTCCACTTT. The chain couples TRBV28 to TRBJ1-6; 11 bases fit TRBD1. Looked up from germline, CDR1 is MDHEN and CDR2 is SYDVKM. V was pared by 3 bases and J by 9 bases, with 13 bases of the junction left unmatched. The CDR3 loop spans 18 amino acids.

The gene calls are TRBV18 and TRBJ1-1; 9 positions agree with TRBD1. The CDR3 is made up of 15 amino acids. Germline V gene data show CDR1 as KGHSH and CDR2 as LQKENI. V was clipped by 2 bases and J by 4 bases; unmatched bases: 5. The CDR3 DNA sequence: TGTGCCAGCTCACCAGGCCAGACAGGGGGCACTGAAGCTTTCTTT. Amino acids: CASSPGQTGGTEAFF.

The V gene is TRBV19, the J gene TRBJ1-2; TRBD1 agrees at 9 bases. The V gene's germline CDR1 is LNHDA and CDR2 SQIVND (reference sequence). The CDR3 runs to 16 residues. Unmatched junction bases numbered 7, after V lost 4 bases and J lost 1 base. The CDR3: CASSTPGQGVNYGYTF. The CDR3 nucleotides read TGTGCCAGTAGTACCCCGGGACAGGGCGTTAACTATGGCTACACCTTC.

This clone has a handful of counts. The chain couples TRBV28 to TRBJ1-5; TRBD1 matches at 7 bases. Germline trimming cut 5 bases from V and 2 bases from J; bases unmatched to any gene: 3. Germline V gene sequence: CDR1 MDHEN, CDR2 SYDVKM. CDR3 length: 14 residues. The CDR3 sequence: CASSTQGGNQPQHF. The CDR3 coding sequence is TGTGCCAGCAGTACCCAGGGGGGCAATCAGCCCCAGCATTTT.